Following are 9 T cell receptor beta chains from one sample sequenced in a study of blood T cell repertoires in COVID-19. This table comes from immunoSEQ multiplex PCR, and its TCRdb copy is limited to in-frame clones, with some not included. The data show roughly 99,000 clones, with about nine tenths seen just once and approximately 1.3% held by the top ten. The specimen was peripheral blood. All receptors come from a woman in her 30s with acute or convalescent COVID-19.

The chain combines TRBV2 with TRBJ2-6, with D possibly matching TRBD1 (8 bases). CDR3 length: 16 residues. Germline V CDR1 and CDR2: SNHLY, FYNNEI. Trimming stripped 8 bases from V and 0 bases from J, with 14 bases between. CDR3 coding DNA: TGTGCCAGCGAGACAGGGGAGGGCTCTGGGGCCAACGTCCTGACTTTC. This gives the protein CASETGEGSGANVLTF.

This rearrangement joins TRBV19 to TRBJ1-2; possibly TRBD1 for D (5 bases). The length of the CDR3 is 15 residues. The germline gives CDR1 LNHDA, CDR2 SQIVND (reference sequence). Trimming cost V 3 bases and J 2 bases, with 13 bases left between them. In DNA, the CDR3 is TGTGCCAGTAGTATCGGGCAGGGCTGGAACTATGGCTACACCTTC. It is translated as CASSIGQGWNYGYTF.

The V gene is TRBV11-3, the J gene TRBJ2-7; D unclear. V dropped 5 bases and J dropped 1 base, with 9 bases sitting between them. Germline V gives CDR1 SGHNT, CDR2 YENEEA. This CDR3 is built from 13 residues. CDR3 amino acids: CASSEAPSYEQYF. The CDR3 DNA sequence: TGTGCCAGCAGCGAGGCCCCATCCTACGAGCAGTACTTC.

J is TRBJ2-7 and V is TRBV28; 9 bases are a match to TRBD1. In germline, CDR1 is MDHEN, CDR2 SYDVKM. There are 14 residues in the CDR3. The junction had 7 bases not matched to a gene; V was cut back by 9 bases and J by 1 base. DNA for the CDR3: TGTGCCAGTTTTCAACAGGGGGCGTCCTACGAGCAGTACTTC. Translating it yields CASFQQGASYEQYF. Full variable domain (rest looked up from reference TRBV28 and TRBJ2-7): DVKVTQSSRYLVKRTGEKVFLECVQDMDHENMFWYRQDPGLGLRLIYFSYDVKMKEKGDIPEGYSVSREKKERFSLILESASTNQTSMYLCASFQQGASYEQYFGPGTRLTVT.

V and J are TRBV24-1 and TRBJ2-3; D gene unclear. The CDR3 is 13 residues long. Trimming shortened V by 0 bases and J by 4 bases, and 4 bases separated the two germline ends. CDR1 and CDR2 (germline): KGHDR, SFDVKD. This CDR3 is CATSDLGADTQYF. CDR3 nucleotides: TGTGCCACCAGTGATTTGGGAGCAGATACGCAGTATTTT.

This clone has only one observation. The chain carries TRBV18 and TRBJ2-7, with a weak D call TRBD1 (6 bases). V was cut by 2 bases and J by 7 bases, with 15 bases left in between. The CDR3 is 14 amino acids. CDR1 and CDR2 from the germline V gene are KGHSH and LQKENI. The CDR3 here is CASSPYRDTGEQYF. The CDR3 region has the DNA TGTGCCAGCTCACCATACCGGGACACAGGGGAGCAGTACTTC.

The rearrangement uses TRBV2 and TRBJ2-1; TRBD1 might be the D (6 bases). CDR3 length: 14 residues. From germline, CDR1 is SNHLY and CDR2 FYNNEI. Between the trimmed V and J ends, which lost 10 bases and 6 bases, there was a span of 19 bases. The CDR3 nucleotides read TGTGCCACCCGGGTGTGGGGGCGAGGCAATGAGCAGTTCTTC. This codes for CATRVWGRGNEQFF. Looking up the rest from reference TRBV2 and TRBJ2-1 gives the full variable domain: EPEVTQTPSHQVTQMGQEVILRCVPISNHLYFYWYRQILGQKVEFLVSFYNNEISEKSEIFDDQFSVERPDGSNFTLKIRSTKLEDSAMYFCATRVWGRGNEQFFGPGTRLTVL.

The V and J genes are TRBV28 and TRBJ1-2; 9 bases align to TRBD1. CDR3 length equals 14 residues. Germline V gene data show CDR1 as MDHEN and CDR2 as SYDVKM. V lost 10 bases, J lost 6 bases, and 12 bases stayed unmatched. Written as DNA, the CDR3 is TGTGCCACCCTGGACAGGACAGGGGTGAATGGCTACACCTTC. It is translated as CATLDRTGVNGYTF.

V gene TRBV15 combines with J gene TRBJ1-2; D may be TRBD1 (6 bases). Trimming stripped 0 bases from V and 3 bases from J, with 14 bases between. The CDR3 covers 16 residues. Looked up from germline, CDR1 is LNHNV and CDR2 is YYDKDF (reference sequence). CDR3 nucleotides: TGTGCCACCAGCAGAGAATTGGACAGAACCTACTATGGCTACACCTTC. Its protein is CATSRELDRTYYGYTF. Supplemented by reference TRBV15 and TRBJ1-2, the full variable domain reads DAMVIQNPRYQVTQFGKPVTLSCSQTLNHNVMYWYQQKSSQAPKLLFHYYDKDFNNEADTPDNFQSRRPNTSFCFLDIRSPGLGDTAMYLCATSRELDRTYYGYTFGSGTRLTVV.